The 21 T cell receptor beta chains below come from one sample, sequenced in a study of naive and memory T cell subsets. Study-wide results and limits: Possibly reflecting memory cells re-expressing CD45RA, a few larger clonotypes occurred in naive repertoires, especially CD8.

Two oligonucleotides, mixed equimolar, formed the beta constant-region primer covering TRBC1 and TRBC2. Ligated cDNA was amplified by four rounds of PCR with nested alpha and beta constant-region primers and SP2. TCRdb re-analysed the UMI-ligation and nested PCR reads in MiXCR, keeping a single row per CDR3 protein. Among some 110,000 distinct CDR3 sequences, roughly 15% were seen once, and the ten largest hold around 3%. No cognate antigen is known for these TCRs. The sample taken for sequencing was naive CD8+ T cells from blood. Every receptor here comes from a human donor in good health.

This clonotype was found many times. The chain employs TRBV20-1 and TRBJ2-5; D is unclear. Looked up from germline, CDR1 is DFQATT and CDR2 is SNEGSKA (reference sequence). There are 13 residues in the CDR3. The CDR3 nucleotides are TGCAGGGAGTGCTCCCCTAATGGGGAGACCCAGTACTTC. It specifies CRECSPNGETQYF.

The rearrangement links TRBV7-9 to TRBJ1-1; the match to TRBD1 covers 7 bases. CDR1 and CDR2 from the germline V gene are SEHNR and FQNEAQ (reference sequence). The CDR3 runs to 17 residues. The J segment lost 0 bases and the V segment lost 5 bases, leaving 12 bases of the junction unmatched. CDR3 coding DNA: TGTGCCAGCAGCACCCAAGAGGGACAGCCTTTGAACACTGAAGCTTTCTTT. Translating gives CASSTQEGQPLNTEAFF. Full variable domain (outside the CDR3, taken from reference TRBV7-9 and TRBJ1-1): DTGVSQNPRHKITKRGQNVTFRCDPISEHNRLYWYRQTLGQGPEFLTYFQNEAQLEKSRLLSDRFSAERPKGSFSTLEIQRTEQGDSAMYLCASSTQEGQPLNTEAFFGQGTRLTVV.

This clonotype was seen at least ten times. The chain carries TRBV5-1 and TRBJ2-1, with TRBD1 as a possible D gene (5 bases). Per germline, CDR1 SGHRS and CDR2 YFSETQ. V gave up 0 bases and J gave up 6 bases, with 13 bases separating them. This CDR3 is built from 15 residues. The DNA of the CDR3 is TGCGCCAGCAGCTTGGCCACAGGCACCCTCAATGAGCAGTTCTTC. This codes for CASSLATGTLNEQFF.

This clonotype was seen only a few times. The V gene is TRBV9, the J gene TRBJ2-7; D is possibly TRBD1 (7 bases). This CDR3 contains 16 residues. CDR1 is SGDLS and CDR2 is YYNGEE in the germline V gene. V lost 4 bases, J lost 4 bases, and 21 bases lay in between. The CDR3 coding sequence is TGTGCCAGCAGCCCCTCGGGGGACAGAAACAGTTACGAGCAGTACTTC. Translation gives CASSPSGDRNSYEQYF.

The V gene is TRBV7-2, the J gene TRBJ2-7, with D perhaps matching TRBD2 (5 bases). CDR3 length: 14 amino acids. Germline CDR1 SGHTA, CDR2 FQGNSA. The ends were cut back, 5 bases at V and 5 bases at J, with 16 bases in the middle. The CDR3 nucleotides are TGTGCCAGCAGCCTTATTAGCGTATGGGACGAGCAGTACTTC. It yields the protein CASSLISVWDEQYF.

The sample holds many counts of this clonotype. The rearrangement uses TRBV13 and TRBJ2-3; D possibly corresponds to TRBD2 (6 bases). Per the germline V gene, CDR1 is PRHDT and CDR2 is FYEKMQ (reference sequence). Trimming stripped 4 bases from V and 2 bases from J, with 13 bases between. CDR3 length: 15 amino acids. The CDR3 here is CASSYRDSVTDTQYF. Here the CDR3 DNA reads TGTGCCAGCAGCTACCGGGACTCGGTCACAGATACGCAGTATTTT.

This sequence joins TRBV3-1 and TRBJ2-1; possible D gene TRBD1, 6 bases. The CDR3 is 13 amino acids. The V and J ends lost 0 bases and 10 bases respectively, with 10 bases between them. Germline V gene lookup returns CDR1 LGHDT and CDR2 YNNKEL (reference sequence). The CDR3 loop is CASSQDGQGEQFF. CDR3 sequence (DNA): TGTGCCAGCAGCCAAGATGGGCAGGGGGAGCAGTTCTTC.

As concerns this clonotype: Since a much larger clone is just one base distant, this may be a read error. The chain joins TRBV12-3 or TRBV12-4 to TRBJ2-3; D is unclear. The CDR3 sequence is 13 residues long. The CDR3 region is CASSLFSTDTRYF. The CDR3 DNA follows: TGTGCCAGCAGTTTATTCAGCACAGATACGCGGTATTTT.

The rearrangement links TRBV20-1 to TRBJ1-6, with 8 bases fitting TRBD1. V shed 5 bases, J shed 9 bases, and the junction held 21 bases outside the gene matches. The germline gives CDR1 DFQATT, CDR2 SNEGSKA (reference sequence). The CDR3 consists of 18 residues. DNA for the CDR3: TGCAGTGCTCTGGTTCGCCGACAGGGGAGGAGTAGTGGTTCACCCCTCCACTTT. This translates into CSALVRRQGRSSGSPLHF.

This clonotype was seen only a few times. The rearrangement joins TRBV15 to TRBJ2-7; the match to TRBD1 covers 8 bases. The CDR3 covers 15 residues. Looked up from germline, CDR1 is LNHNV and CDR2 is YYDKDF (reference sequence). J was trimmed by 5 bases and V by 1 base; bases with no gene match: 7. The CDR3, as DNA: TGTGCCACCAGCAGAGTGTCCGGACAGGGTAACGAGCAGTACTTC. Its protein is CATSRVSGQGNEQYF.

The table lists this clonotype with a few counts. This chain joins TRBV6-5 and TRBJ1-2; no firm D call. The length of the CDR3 is 16 residues. The germline gives CDR1 MNHEY, CDR2 SVGAGI. Trimming removed 0 bases at V and 4 bases at J, with 15 bases between. Written as DNA, the CDR3 is TGTGCCAGCAGTTACTCGAAGGGTAATGGTGGCTATGGCTACACCTTC. Amino acids: CASSYSKGNGGYGYTF.

In this sample, this clonotype turned up a few times. The chain links TRBV7-9 to TRBJ1-2; D remains ambiguous. CDR1 and CDR2 (germline): SEHNR, FQNEAQ (reference sequence). V lost 5 bases and J lost 13, with 11 bases in between. This CDR3 is 10 amino acids long. DNA of the CDR3: TGTGCCAGCAGCACCCAGACTCTCACCTTC. Its protein product is CASSTQTLTF.

The chain joins TRBV2 to TRBJ1-2; D possibly corresponds to TRBD1 (5 bases). V was shortened by 8 bases and J by 4 bases, with 14 bases between the two germline ends. The CDR3 is 13 amino acids. Germline loops: CDR1 SNHLY, CDR2 FYNNEI. The CDR3 here is CASRDGSGYGYTF. CDR3 DNA: TGTGCCAGCCGGGACGGCTCAGGCTATGGCTACACCTTC.

This clonotype was seen a few times. The rearrangement joins TRBV11-2 to TRBJ2-1; D gene uncertain. The V gene's germline CDR1 is SGHAT and CDR2 FQNNGV. Trimming removed 1 base at V and 10 bases at J, with 5 bases between. This CDR3 has 11 residues. Here the CDR3 DNA reads TGTGCCAGCAGCTTAGCTTGGGAGCAGTTCTTC. The encoded protein is CASSLAWEQFF.

This clonotype was counted only a few times. This sequence joins TRBV29-1 and TRBJ2-7, with D unresolved. This CDR3 is 12 amino acids long. Germline CDR1 reads SQVTM; CDR2 reads ANQGSEA. V lost 4 bases to trimming and J lost 3 bases, with 10 bases between them. CDR3 DNA: TGCAGCGTTGGCAACACTTACTACGAGCAGTACTTC. It encodes CSVGNTYYEQYF.

At least ten counts were recorded for this clonotype. The rearrangement links TRBV15 to TRBJ2-5; 7 bases are shared with TRBD1. Looked up from germline, CDR1 is LNHNV and CDR2 is YYDKDF (reference sequence). CDR3 length: 12 amino acids. J was trimmed by 2 bases and V by 7 bases; bases with no gene match: 1. The CDR3 DNA reads TGTGCCACCAAGGGACAGCAAGAGACCCAGTACTTC. Amino acids: CATKGQQETQYF.

This clonotype was counted a few times. A much larger clone lies a single base off, so this may be a read error. The gene calls are TRBV4-3 and TRBJ2-7; 10 bases are a match to TRBD1. Germline values: CDR1 LGHNA, CDR2 YSLEER. V was clipped by 4 bases and J by 3 bases; unmatched bases: 3. The CDR3 is 14 amino acids. The CDR3 loop is CASSPGTGDYEQYF. The CDR3, as DNA: TGCGCCAGCAGCCCCGGGACAGGGGACTACGAGCAGTACTTC.

The chain couples TRBV7-3 to TRBJ2-1, with D uncertain. The germline V gene has CDR1 SGHTA and CDR2 FQGTGA. The CDR3 sequence is 15 residues long. The germline V and J ends were trimmed by 1 base and 0 bases, with 7 bases remaining between them. In nucleotides, the CDR3 is TGTGCCAGCAGCTTAATGGTTGGCTCCTACAATGAGCAGTTCTTC. It specifies CASSLMVGSYNEQFF. The whole variable domain, remainder taken from reference TRBV7-3 and TRBJ2-1, is GAGVSQTPSNKVTEKGKYVELRCDPISGHTALYWYRQSLGQGPEFLIYFQGTGAADDSGLPNDRFFAVRPEGSVSTLKIQRTERGDSAVYLCASSLMVGSYNEQFFGPGTRLTVL.

The chain employs TRBV7-3 and TRBJ2-1, with D perhaps matching TRBD1 (6 bases). This CDR3 comprises 16 residues. Between the trimmed V and J ends, which lost 2 bases and 0 bases, there was a span of 11 bases. Germline V gene lookup returns CDR1 SGHTA and CDR2 FQGTGA. The CDR3 sequence is CASSLEGVSSYNEQFF. The CDR3 coding sequence is TGTGCCAGCAGCTTAGAGGGGGTCAGCTCCTACAATGAGCAGTTCTTC. The variable domain in full, completed from reference TRBV7-3 and TRBJ2-1, reads GAGVSQTPSNKVTEKGKYVELRCDPISGHTALYWYRQSLGQGPEFLIYFQGTGAADDSGLPNDRFFAVRPEGSVSTLKIQRTERGDSAVYLCASSLEGVSSYNEQFFGPGTRLTVL.

V gene TRBV10-2 combines with J gene TRBJ2-7; D ambiguous. Germline V gene data show CDR1 as WSHSY and CDR2 as SAAADI. This CDR3 region has 13 residues. V lost 2 bases to trimming and J lost 3 bases, with 8 bases between them. The CDR3 DNA is TGCGCCAGCAGTGAGACAGAAAACTACGAGCAGTACTTC. It is translated as CASSETENYEQYF.

This clonotype was picked up one time. The chain combines TRBV6-2 or TRBV6-3 with TRBJ1-2, with TRBD1 matching 9 bases. This CDR3 contains 13 residues. V was pared by 4 bases and J by 8 bases, with 5 bases of the junction left unmatched. CDR1 is MNHEY and CDR2 is SVGEGT in the germline V gene. CDR3 protein: CASSWWTGEGYTF. In DNA, the CDR3 is TGTGCCAGCAGTTGGTGGACAGGGGAAGGCTACACCTTC.